The rows below give T cell receptor beta chains drawn from one sample of a study of T cells in Graves' hyperthyroidism and ophthalmopathy. MiXCR, run by TCRdb on the multiplex PCR reads, gives a single entry per CDR3 protein. This table has 540,000 or so distinct CDR3 sequences, more than 45% appearing once. Sequencing used peripheral blood or thyroid tissue (not recorded which). All receptors come from an adult woman with Graves' disease, either hyperthyroidism or ophthalmopathy (not recorded which). CDR3s include the opening cysteine and the closing phenylalanine or tryptophan. D genes are given only for firm matches. Part of the rows lack a size; the others show once, few, many or a class for expanded clones.

>TRBV29-1|.|TRBJ2-5|TRBD2
CSEEGGLVETQYF
>TRBV20-1|many|TRBJ1-1|TRBD1
CSARGQGATEAFF
>TRBV10-3|few|TRBJ2-1|.
CAISQSGNEQFF
>TRBV7-7|many|TRBJ2-2|.
CASSPRGKLGTGELFF
>TRBV20-1|many|TRBJ2-2|TRBD2
CSALAGADTGELFF
>TRBV7-8|.|TRBJ1-5|TRBD1
CASSQRTGGQPQHF
>TRBV19|many|TRBJ1-1|.
CASSIGSGPEAFF
>TRBV7-2|.|TRBJ1-2|.
CASSPHEGEGYTF
>TRBV10-3|.|TRBJ1-1|.
CAINTAQGTEAFF
>TRBV19|.|TRBJ2-5|.
CASSMVQETQYF
>TRBV2|.|TRBJ1-3|.
CASSVTGSSSGNTIYF
>TRBV28|.|TRBJ1-1|TRBD1
CASSWPGGYTEAFF
>TRBV7-7|few|TRBJ2-5|.
CACRDSGPVETQYF
>TRBV25-1|many|TRBJ1-1|TRBD1
CASTPDRAVNTEAFF
>TRBV19|many|TRBJ1-5|TRBD1
CASKDRDHQPQHF
>TRBV7-2|.|TRBJ1-5|.
CASSLAGGPSVAQHF
>TRBV18|many|TRBJ1-5|.
CASSPPARQPQHF
>TRBV5-1|few|TRBJ2-7|.
CASSLDGQFSEQYF
>TRBV7-9|.|TRBJ2-2|.
CASSYDSGIGYGELFF
>TRBV9|.|TRBJ1-4|.
CASSVGGTTTNEKLFF
>TRBV6-5|many|TRBJ2-7|.
CASSYPSTDEQYF
>TRBV25-1|.|TRBJ2-5|.
CACSGWDSGETQYF
>TRBV9|few|TRBJ2-5|.
CASSATGQETQYF
>TRBV6-5|.|TRBJ1-1|.
CASNLRRLHTEAFF
>TRBV11-2|many|TRBJ1-5|.
CASSSGIVNQPQHF
>TRBV11-3|few|TRBJ2-7|.
CASSPGSSGYYEQYF
>TRBV28|many|TRBJ2-7|TRBD2
CASTSIGLAGYEQYF
>TRBV10-3|few|TRBJ2-5|.
CAISEEGLKTQYF
>TRBV20-1|.|TRBJ2-3|TRBD1
CSAARVGQGTDTQYF